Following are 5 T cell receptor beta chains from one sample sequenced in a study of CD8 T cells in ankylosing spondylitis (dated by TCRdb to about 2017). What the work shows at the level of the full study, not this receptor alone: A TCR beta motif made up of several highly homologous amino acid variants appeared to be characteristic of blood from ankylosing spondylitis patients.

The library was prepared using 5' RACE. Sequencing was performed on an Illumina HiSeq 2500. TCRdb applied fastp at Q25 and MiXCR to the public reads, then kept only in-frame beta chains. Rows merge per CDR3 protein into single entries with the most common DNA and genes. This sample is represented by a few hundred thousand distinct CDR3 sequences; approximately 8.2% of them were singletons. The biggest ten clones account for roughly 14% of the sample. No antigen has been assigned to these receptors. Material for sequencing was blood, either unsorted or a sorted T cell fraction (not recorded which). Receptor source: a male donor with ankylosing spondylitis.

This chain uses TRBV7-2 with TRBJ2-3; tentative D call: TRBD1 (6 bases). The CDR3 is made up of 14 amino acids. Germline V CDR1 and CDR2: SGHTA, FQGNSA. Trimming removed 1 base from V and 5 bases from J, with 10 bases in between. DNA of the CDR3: TGTGCCAGCAGCTTAGGGGTCAGGGGAGATACGCAGTATTTT. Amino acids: CASSLGVRGDTQYF.

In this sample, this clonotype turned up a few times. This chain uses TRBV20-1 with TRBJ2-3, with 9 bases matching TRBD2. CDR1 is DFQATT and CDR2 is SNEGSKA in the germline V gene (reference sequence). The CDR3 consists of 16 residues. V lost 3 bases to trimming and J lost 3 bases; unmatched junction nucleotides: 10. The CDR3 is CSASSAGGSGTDTQYF. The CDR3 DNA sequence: TGCAGTGCTAGTTCTGCGGGAGGGAGTGGGACAGATACGCAGTATTTT.

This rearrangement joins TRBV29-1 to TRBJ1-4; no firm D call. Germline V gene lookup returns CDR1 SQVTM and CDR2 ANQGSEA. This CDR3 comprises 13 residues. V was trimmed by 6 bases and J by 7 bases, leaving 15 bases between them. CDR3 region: CSVLSSRGEKLFF. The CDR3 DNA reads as TGCAGCGTCCTCTCCTCACGCGGTGAAAAACTGTTTTTT.

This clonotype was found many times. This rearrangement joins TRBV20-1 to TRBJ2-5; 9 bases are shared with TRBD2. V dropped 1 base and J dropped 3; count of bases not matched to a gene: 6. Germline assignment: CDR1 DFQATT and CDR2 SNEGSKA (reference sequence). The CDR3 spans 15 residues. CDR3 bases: TGCAGTGCTAGAGCCCCGGCTAGCGGGGAAGAGACCCAGTACTTC. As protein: CSARAPASGEETQYF.

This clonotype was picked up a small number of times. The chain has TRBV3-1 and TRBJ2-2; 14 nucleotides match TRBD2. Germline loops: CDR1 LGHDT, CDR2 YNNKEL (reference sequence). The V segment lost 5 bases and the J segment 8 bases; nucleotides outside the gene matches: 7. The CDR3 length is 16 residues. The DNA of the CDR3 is TGTGCCAGCAGCTATCGACTAGCGGGAGGGTCGGGGGAGCTGTTTTTT. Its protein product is CASSYRLAGGSGELFF.